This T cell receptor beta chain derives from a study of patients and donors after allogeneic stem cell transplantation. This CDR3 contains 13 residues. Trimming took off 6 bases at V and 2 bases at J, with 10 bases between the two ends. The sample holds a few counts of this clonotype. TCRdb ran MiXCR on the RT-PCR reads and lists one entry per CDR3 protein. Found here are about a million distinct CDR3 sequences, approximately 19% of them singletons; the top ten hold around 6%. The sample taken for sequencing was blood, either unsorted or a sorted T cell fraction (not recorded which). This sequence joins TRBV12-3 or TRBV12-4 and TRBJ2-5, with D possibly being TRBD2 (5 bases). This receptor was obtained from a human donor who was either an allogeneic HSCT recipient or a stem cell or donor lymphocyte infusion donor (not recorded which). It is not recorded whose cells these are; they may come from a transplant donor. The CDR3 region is CASRAGPQETQYF. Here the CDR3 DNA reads TGTGCCAGCAGGGCGGGTCCTCAAGAGACCCAGTACTTC.